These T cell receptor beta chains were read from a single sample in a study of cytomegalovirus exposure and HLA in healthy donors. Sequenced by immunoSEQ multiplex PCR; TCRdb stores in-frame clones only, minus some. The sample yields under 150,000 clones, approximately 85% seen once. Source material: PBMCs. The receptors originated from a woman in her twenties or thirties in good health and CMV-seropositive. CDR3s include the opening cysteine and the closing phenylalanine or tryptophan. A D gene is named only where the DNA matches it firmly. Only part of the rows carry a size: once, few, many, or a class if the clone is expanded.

CDR3 DNA: TGTGCCAGCAGTTTGGGGAGGGGGGCAGCCCAAGAGACCCAGTACTTC
CDR3 protein: CASSLGRGAAQETQYF
V gene: TRBV28
clone size: -
J gene: TRBJ2-5
D gene: -

CDR3 DNA: TGTGCCAGCAGCATCCACCAGGGTCCCACCTACGAGCAGTACTTC
CDR3 protein: CASSIHQGPTYEQYF
V gene: TRBV7-8
clone size: -
J gene: TRBJ2-7
D gene: -

CDR3 DNA: TGTGCCAGTAGTACAACAGGGGGCTCCTATAATTCACCCCTCCACTTT
CDR3 protein: CASSTTGGSYNSPLHF
V gene: TRBV19
clone size: -
J gene: TRBJ1-6
D gene: TRBD1

CDR3 DNA: TGTGCCAGCTCACCGCAAGCGCTCTATGGCTACACCTTC
CDR3 protein: CASSPQALYGYTF
V gene: TRBV18
clone size: -
J gene: TRBJ1-2
D gene: -

CDR3 DNA: TGTGCCAGCAGTCCGTGGGCGGGCGAGCAGTACTTC
CDR3 protein: CASSPWAGEQYF
V gene: TRBV27
clone size: -
J gene: TRBJ2-7
D gene: -

CDR3 DNA: TGTGCCAGCAGTGAAGGCGTCCTAAAGACCGGGGAGCTGTTTTTT
CDR3 protein: CASSEGVLKTGELFF
V gene: TRBV6-1
clone size: -
J gene: TRBJ2-2
D gene: -

CDR3 DNA: TGTGCCAGTAGTATAGTGGGACAGGGCCAAAAACTGTTTTTT
CDR3 protein: CASSIVGQGQKLFF
V gene: TRBV19
clone size: -
J gene: TRBJ1-4
D gene: TRBD1

CDR3 DNA: TGTGCCAGCAGCCCCGGCGGGACAGGGGGCTTGGAGCCCCAGCATTTT
CDR3 protein: CASSPGGTGGLEPQHF
V gene: TRBV28
clone size: -
J gene: TRBJ1-5
D gene: TRBD1

CDR3 DNA: TGTTCCAGCAGCTTACAGAGGACCATATATTTT
CDR3 protein: CSSSLQRTIYF
V gene: TRBV7-9
clone size: few
J gene: TRBJ1-3
D gene: -

CDR3 DNA: TGTGCCATCAGTGATTGGGGGGGGGCTGAGGATGGCTACACCTTC
CDR3 protein: CAISDWGGAEDGYTF
V gene: TRBV10-3
clone size: -
J gene: TRBJ1-2
D gene: -

CDR3 DNA: TGCGCCAGCAGCTTGGCCCTAGCTGGTGGTGTCACAGATACGCAGTATTTT
CDR3 protein: CASSLALAGGVTDTQYF
V gene: TRBV5-1
clone size: -
J gene: TRBJ2-3
D gene: -

CDR3 DNA: TGTGCCAGCAGGCAACGTACTAGCACAGATACGCAGTATTTT
CDR3 protein: CASRQRTSTDTQYF
V gene: TRBV2
clone size: -
J gene: TRBJ2-3
D gene: -

CDR3 DNA: TGCAGCGTTGGGGGGGGCAACTATGGCTACACCTTC
CDR3 protein: CSVGGGNYGYTF
V gene: TRBV29-1
clone size: -
J gene: TRBJ1-2
D gene: -

CDR3 DNA: TGCGCCAGCAGCTTGGCGTTCTATGAGCAGTTCTTC
CDR3 protein: CASSLAFYEQFF
V gene: TRBV5-1
clone size: few
J gene: TRBJ2-1
D gene: -

CDR3 DNA: TGCGCCAGCAGCCAGGCAGGTTCTGGAAACACCATATATTTT
CDR3 protein: CASSQAGSGNTIYF
V gene: TRBV4-1
clone size: -
J gene: TRBJ1-3
D gene: -

CDR3 DNA: TGTGCCAGCTCACACCAGTACCGGGAGTCTGGAAACACCATATATTTT
CDR3 protein: CASSHQYRESGNTIYF
V gene: TRBV18
clone size: -
J gene: TRBJ1-3
D gene: -

CDR3 DNA: TGTGCCAGCAGTGAACACAGGGGAAGAAACGAGCAGTACTTC
CDR3 protein: CASSEHRGRNEQYF
V gene: TRBV6-1
clone size: -
J gene: TRBJ2-7
D gene: TRBD1

CDR3 DNA: TGTGCCAGCGGCTCGACAGGGGGGCCCTACGAGCAGTACTTC
CDR3 protein: CASGSTGGPYEQYF
V gene: TRBV6-1
clone size: -
J gene: TRBJ2-7
D gene: TRBD1

CDR3 DNA: TGCGCCAGCAGCTACCCATTTAGCGGGAGGGCCGATATGAATGAGCAGTTCTTC
CDR3 protein: CASSYPFSGRADMNEQFF
V gene: TRBV5-1
clone size: -
J gene: TRBJ2-1
D gene: TRBD2

CDR3 DNA: TGTGCCAGCAGGTCCCTGGGGGGGGGTGGGGGCAATGAGCAGTTCTTC
CDR3 protein: CASRSLGGGGGNEQFF
V gene: TRBV6-6
clone size: -
J gene: TRBJ2-1
D gene: TRBD2

CDR3 DNA: TGTGCCCTTTTTGGGACATCGAACACTGAAGCTTTCTTT
CDR3 protein: CALFGTSNTEAFF
V gene: TRBV7-9
clone size: -
J gene: TRBJ1-1
D gene: -

CDR3 DNA: TGTGCCAGCAGCTTAACGGGGGATAATTCACCCCTCCACTTT
CDR3 protein: CASSLTGDNSPLHF
V gene: TRBV7-9
clone size: once
J gene: TRBJ1-6
D gene: -

CDR3 DNA: TGCAGCGGTGACCCCCTTAGCACAGATACGCAGTATTTT
CDR3 protein: CSGDPLSTDTQYF
V gene: TRBV29-1
clone size: -
J gene: TRBJ2-3
D gene: -

CDR3 DNA: TGTGCCAGCAACACAGGGTCGGCGCGGGGCTACACCTTC
CDR3 protein: CASNTGSARGYTF
V gene: TRBV2
clone size: -
J gene: TRBJ1-2
D gene: -

CDR3 DNA: TGTGCCAGCAGTGAGGCGAGGACATCTTACGAGCAGTACTTC
CDR3 protein: CASSEARTSYEQYF
V gene: TRBV2
clone size: -
J gene: TRBJ2-7
D gene: -

CDR3 DNA: TGTGCCAGCACGTCTAGGGACAGAAGGGAGCAGTACTTC
CDR3 protein: CASTSRDRREQYF
V gene: TRBV6-4
clone size: -
J gene: TRBJ2-7
D gene: TRBD1

CDR3 DNA: TGTGCCAGCAGTGCCCAAAGCCTCGGGGGTTCACCCCTCCACTTT
CDR3 protein: CASSAQSLGGSPLHF
V gene: TRBV2
clone size: -
J gene: TRBJ1-6
D gene: -

CDR3 DNA: TGTGCCAGCAGCTTAATGGGAGGCACCTCCTACGAGCAGTACTTC
CDR3 protein: CASSLMGGTSYEQYF
V gene: TRBV7-9
clone size: -
J gene: TRBJ2-7
D gene: -

CDR3 DNA: TGCGCCAGCAGCTTGCAGGGGTTGGCAGATACGCAGTATTTT
CDR3 protein: CASSLQGLADTQYF
V gene: TRBV5-1
clone size: -
J gene: TRBJ2-3
D gene: -

CDR3 DNA: TGTGCCAGCAGTTCTCTGGGACAGTCTAATGAAAAACTGTTTTTT
CDR3 protein: CASSSLGQSNEKLFF
V gene: TRBV6-5
clone size: -
J gene: TRBJ1-4
D gene: TRBD1

CDR3 DNA: TGTGCCAGCTCACCACGGGACAGGGGGCCTTCTGGTGAAGCTTTCTTT
CDR3 protein: CASSPRDRGPSGEAFF
V gene: TRBV18
clone size: once
J gene: TRBJ1-1
D gene: TRBD1

CDR3 DNA: TGTGCCAGCTACCCAGCAGGGTGGTATGGCTACACCTTC
CDR3 protein: CASYPAGWYGYTF
V gene: TRBV28
clone size: -
J gene: TRBJ1-2
D gene: -

CDR3 DNA: TGTGCCAGCAGCCGTCTTAGCGGGGGATTCAGGGAGCAGTACTTC
CDR3 protein: CASSRLSGGFREQYF
V gene: TRBV14
clone size: -
J gene: TRBJ2-7
D gene: TRBD2

CDR3 DNA: TGTGCCAGTAGTATGGGGACTTCCTACGAGCAGTACTTC
CDR3 protein: CASSMGTSYEQYF
V gene: TRBV19
clone size: -
J gene: TRBJ2-7
D gene: -

CDR3 DNA: TGTGCCAGCAGCCCCCTAGGAGGGACGGTCACTGAAGCTTTCTTT
CDR3 protein: CASSPLGGTVTEAFF
V gene: TRBV7-7
clone size: -
J gene: TRBJ1-1
D gene: -

CDR3 DNA: TGTGCCAGCAGTGAAAGGGGGGGCCTTGGGGACTATGGCTACACCTTC
CDR3 protein: CASSERGGLGDYGYTF
V gene: TRBV2
clone size: -
J gene: TRBJ1-2
D gene: -

CDR3 DNA: TGTGCCAGCAGTCTGTGGACAGTCTCCTACGAGCAGTACTTC
CDR3 protein: CASSLWTVSYEQYF
V gene: TRBV28
clone size: -
J gene: TRBJ2-7
D gene: -

CDR3 DNA: TGTGCCAGCGGAACAGGGGGAAACACTGAAGCTTTCTTT
CDR3 protein: CASGTGGNTEAFF
V gene: TRBV9
clone size: once
J gene: TRBJ1-1
D gene: TRBD1

CDR3 DNA: TGTGCCATAGACAGTCTAACGGGTCAGCCCCAGCATTTT
CDR3 protein: CAIDSLTGQPQHF
V gene: TRBV6-1
clone size: few
J gene: TRBJ1-5
D gene: -

CDR3 DNA: TGTGCCTGGAGTTTTGGGACTAGCGGGAGGGGAGGGACCTACGAGCAGTACTTC
CDR3 protein: CAWSFGTSGRGGTYEQYF
V gene: TRBV30
clone size: -
J gene: TRBJ2-7
D gene: TRBD2

CDR3 DNA: TGTGCCAGCAGCTTGGAAGGGGGGACTAGCGGGAGGCTACACTACAATGAGCAGTTCTTC
CDR3 protein: CASSLEGGTSGRLHYNEQFF
V gene: TRBV5-4
clone size: -
J gene: TRBJ2-1
D gene: TRBD2

CDR3 DNA: TGTGCCAGCTCACCCTCAGGGGGAACTGAAGCTTTCTTT
CDR3 protein: CASSPSGGTEAFF
V gene: TRBV18
clone size: -
J gene: TRBJ1-1
D gene: TRBD1

CDR3 DNA: TGTGCCAGCAGCCCTGACAGGAGAATTAACTATGGCTACACCTTC
CDR3 protein: CASSPDRRINYGYTF
V gene: TRBV5-8
clone size: -
J gene: TRBJ1-2
D gene: -

CDR3 DNA: TGCGCCAGCAGCTTGGGTGACAACTACAATGAGCAGTTCTTC
CDR3 protein: CASSLGDNYNEQFF
V gene: TRBV5-1
clone size: -
J gene: TRBJ2-1
D gene: -

CDR3 DNA: TGTGCAAGTCGCTCCGGACAGTATGAAGGGGAGTACTTC
CDR3 protein: CASRSGQYEGEYF
V gene: TRBV12-2
clone size: -
J gene: TRBJ2-7
D gene: -

CDR3 DNA: TGTGCCAGCAGTTACTCTGCCGGGATAGATGGCTACACCTTC
CDR3 protein: CASSYSAGIDGYTF
V gene: TRBV6-6
clone size: once
J gene: TRBJ1-2
D gene: -

CDR3 DNA: TGTGCCAGTAGTTCCCAGGGGCGTATTGGCTACACCTTC
CDR3 protein: CASSSQGRIGYTF
V gene: TRBV19
clone size: -
J gene: TRBJ1-2
D gene: -

CDR3 DNA: TGTGCCAGCAGCTTAGAGGGACTAGCGGGTGAAGGGGATACGCAGTATTTT
CDR3 protein: CASSLEGLAGEGDTQYF
V gene: TRBV7-3
clone size: -
J gene: TRBJ2-3
D gene: TRBD2

CDR3 DNA: TGTGCCAGCAGTGGGAGCGGAGGGACAGGTCTTGAGCCCCAGCATTTT
CDR3 protein: CASSGSGGTGLEPQHF
V gene: TRBV2
clone size: -
J gene: TRBJ1-5
D gene: TRBD1

CDR3 DNA: TGTGCCAGCAGTTTCGCGGGACTAGCGGTAACTAGCACAGATACGCAGTATTTT
CDR3 protein: CASSFAGLAVTSTDTQYF
V gene: TRBV28
clone size: -
J gene: TRBJ2-3
D gene: TRBD2

CDR3 DNA: TGCGCCAGCAGCCCCGATCCTCCGGGATTTTACAATGAGCAGTTCTTC
CDR3 protein: CASSPDPPGFYNEQFF
V gene: TRBV5-1
clone size: -
J gene: TRBJ2-1
D gene: -

CDR3 DNA: TGTGCCAGCAGCCCCCCGCTAGCGGGGCCCGGGGAGCTGTTTTTT
CDR3 protein: CASSPPLAGPGELFF
V gene: TRBV7-6
clone size: few
J gene: TRBJ2-2
D gene: TRBD2

CDR3 DNA: TGTGCCAGCAACTCTTGGGGGCTGGGAGAGCAGTACTTC
CDR3 protein: CASNSWGLGEQYF
V gene: TRBV5-6
clone size: -
J gene: TRBJ2-7
D gene: -

CDR3 DNA: TGTGCCAGCAGCGCCCCGAGGGGGGGCTCTTATAGCAATCAGCCCCAGCATTTT
CDR3 protein: CASSAPRGGSYSNQPQHF
V gene: TRBV5-8
clone size: -
J gene: TRBJ1-5
D gene: -

CDR3 DNA: TGCGCCAGCAGTGATGGTGCGTCATACACCGGGGAGCTGTTTTTT
CDR3 protein: CASSDGASYTGELFF
V gene: TRBV10-2
clone size: few
J gene: TRBJ2-2
D gene: -

CDR3 DNA: TGTGCCAGCAGTTTATCCCTCGGGGTGGGCGAGCAGTACTTC
CDR3 protein: CASSLSLGVGEQYF
V gene: TRBV27
clone size: -
J gene: TRBJ2-7
D gene: -

CDR3 DNA: TGTGCCAGCAGCTTGGTGGAACAGCCCTACGAGCAGTACTTC
CDR3 protein: CASSLVEQPYEQYF
V gene: TRBV5-6
clone size: -
J gene: TRBJ2-7
D gene: -